The next 20 T cell receptor beta chains were all read from a single sample in a study of T cell changes during pregnancy in multiple sclerosis. Method: immunoSEQ multiplex PCR; TCRdb's copy keeps in-frame clones and lacks some. The sample yields more than 90,000 clones, roughly 90% seen once. The sample here was peripheral blood, taken in the first trimester of pregnancy. These receptor sequences come from a female donor with multiple sclerosis, enrolled in a pregnancy study.

This chain connects TRBV5-4 to TRBJ2-3; 9 nucleotides line up with TRBD1. CDR3 length: 16 amino acids. The V gene's germline CDR1 is SGHNT and CDR2 YYREEE (reference sequence). Trimming at V came to 3 bases and at J to 3 bases, leaving 8 bases not matched to a gene. The CDR3 sequence: CASSSGTGRGTDTQYF. DNA of the CDR3: TGTGCCAGCAGCTCTGGGACAGGGAGGGGTACAGATACGCAGTATTTT.

The chain couples TRBV7-6 to TRBJ2-1, with 7 bases lining up with TRBD1. CDR1 and CDR2 (germline): SGHVS, FNYEAQ. The CDR3 extends over 15 amino acids. V dropped 3 bases and J dropped 6; count of bases not matched to a gene: 8. CDR3 DNA: TGTGCCAGCAGCTTGCTAGCAGGGGGTGGCAATGAGCAGTTCTTC. This sequence encodes CASSLLAGGGNEQFF. Full variable domain (rest looked up from reference TRBV7-6 and TRBJ2-1): GAGVSQSPRYKVTKRGQDVALRCDPISGHVSLYWYRQALGQGPEFLTYFNYEAQQDKSGLPNDRFSAERPEGSISTLTIQRTEQRDSAMYRCASSLLAGGGNEQFFGPGTRLTVL.

This chain uses TRBV30 with TRBJ2-7, with 7 bases identical to TRBD1. The CDR3 loop spans 16 amino acids. Germline V CDR1 and CDR2: GTSNPN, SVGIG (reference sequence). V was clipped by 2 bases and J by 2 bases; unmatched bases: 12. CDR3 DNA: TGTGCCTGGAGTCCATCGACAGGGATGCTGACCTACGAGCAGTACTTC. Its protein product is CAWSPSTGMLTYEQYF.

This clone was seen only a few times. The gene calls are TRBV18 and TRBJ1-3; D is possibly TRBD1 (6 bases). V lost 6 bases and J lost 2, with 8 bases in between. Germline V lookup: CDR1 KGHSH, CDR2 LQKENI. The CDR3 covers 13 residues. The CDR3 loop reads CASSTGTGNTIYF. DNA for the CDR3: TGTGCCAGCTCCACAGGGACTGGAAACACCATATATTTT.

The chain uses TRBV10-1 and TRBJ1-2; D gene unclear. V lost 0 bases to trimming and J lost 7 bases, with 15 bases between them. Germline V gene sequence: CDR1 WNHNN, CDR2 SYGVQD (reference sequence). The CDR3 extends over 15 amino acids. The chain's CDR3 is CASSESASLSVGYTF. CDR3 in DNA: TGCGCCAGCAGTGAGTCGGCTAGCCTTAGTGTTGGCTACACCTTC.

The chain is built from TRBV7-2 and TRBJ2-2; 8 bases match TRBD2. Per the germline V gene, CDR1 is SGHTA and CDR2 is FQGNSA. The CDR3 is 17 amino acids. V was pared by 2 bases and J by 4 bases, with 9 bases of the junction left unmatched. DNA for the CDR3: TGTGCCAGCAGCTTACGGATCCCGGGGGGGGGCACCGGGGAGCTGTTTTTT. As protein: CASSLRIPGGGTGELFF.

On this clone: The junction shows a germline mismatch at one end, possibly a read error. This chain connects TRBV5-7 to TRBJ1-1; D not resolved. TRBV5-7 is labeled an ORF, and its function is uncertain. The CDR3 extends over 14 amino acids. The CDR3 DNA sequence: TGTGCCAGCAGTTTGGACGGGGTGATGCCTGAAGCTTTCTTT. This encodes CASSLDGVMPEAFF.

This clone was recorded only once. V usage is TRBV30 and J usage is TRBJ2-5, with 8 bases identical to TRBD2. V lost 3 bases to trimming and J lost 3 bases; unmatched junction nucleotides: 3. Germline V gene data show CDR1 as GTSNPN and CDR2 as SVGIG (reference sequence). This CDR3 spans 13 amino acids. Here the CDR3 DNA reads TGTGCCTGGAGGGTAGCGGGGAAAGAGACCCAGTACTTC. Translating gives CAWRVAGKETQYF.

V usage is TRBV19 and J usage is TRBJ1-1, with 7 bases identical to TRBD1. The CDR3 contains 15 residues. Per the germline V gene, CDR1 is LNHDA and CDR2 is SQIVND (reference sequence). J lost 1 base, V lost 5 bases, and 7 bases had no gene match. The CDR3 nucleotides read TGTGCCAGTAGTCTCCACCAGGGGGGGAACACTGAAGCTTTCTTT. It specifies CASSLHQGGNTEAFF.

This chain links TRBV6-5 with TRBJ2-3; 10 nucleotides align to TRBD2. Germline CDR1 MNHEY, CDR2 SVGAGI. V gave up 10 bases and J gave up 1 base; unmatched junction bases: 5. The CDR3 spans 14 residues. The CDR3 DNA follows: TGTGCCATGAACGGGACTAGCGGCACAGATACGCAGTATTTT. Amino acid sequence: CAMNGTSGTDTQYF.

The chain uses TRBV9 and TRBJ2-2; 12 bases align to TRBD2. The CDR3 spans 16 residues. CDR1 SGDLS and CDR2 YYNGEE come from the germline V gene. Trimming at V came to 4 bases and at J to 6 bases, leaving 7 bases not matched to a gene. The DNA for the CDR3 is TGTGCCAGCAGCCCCGGACTAGCGGGGCCCGCCGGGGAGCTGTTTTTT. Residues: CASSPGLAGPAGELFF.

This clone was counted a single time. The V call is TRBV5-4, the J call TRBJ2-1, with TRBD1 identical over 7 bases. The CDR3 covers 15 residues. V trimming: 4 bases; J trimming: 0 bases; junction bases outside the gene matches: 4. Germline V gene sequence: CDR1 SGHNT, CDR2 YYREEE (reference sequence). The CDR3 bases are TGTGCCAGCAGCCAACAGGGGAACTCCTACAATGAGCAGTTCTTC. This gives the protein CASSQQGNSYNEQFF.

This clone came up a few times. V usage is TRBV6-5 and J usage is TRBJ1-1, with D maybe TRBD1 (6 bases). This CDR3 spans 12 amino acids. Trimming took 6 bases from V and 4 from J, leaving 9 bases between them. Germline CDR1 and CDR2: MNHEY and SVGAGI. The CDR3 region is CASSTGTTEAFF. The CDR3 DNA is TGTGCCAGCAGCACAGGGACCACTGAAGCTTTCTTT.

The chain uses TRBV6-5 and TRBJ2-5; D might be TRBD2 (5 bases). Germline CDR1 reads MNHEY; CDR2 reads SVGAGI. The CDR3 covers 15 residues. V lost 6 bases, J lost 5 bases, and 19 bases lay in between. Here the CDR3 reads CASRSLLAPRETQYF. DNA for the CDR3: TGTGCCAGCAGATCCTTATTAGCGCCCAGGGAGACCCAGTACTTC.

J is TRBJ1-2 and V is TRBV10-3; 7 bases fit TRBD1. CDR3 length: 16 residues. V was pared by 2 bases and J by 8 bases, with 14 bases of the junction left unmatched. The germline CDR1 and CDR2 sequences are ENHRY and SYGVKD. CDR3 nucleotides: TGTGCCATCAGTGAGCCCTTCCGACAGGGATCAGACGGCTACACCTTC. Its translation is CAISEPFRQGSDGYTF.

The chain joins TRBV27 to TRBJ2-7; TRBD2 matches 7 bases. Germline V gene sequence: CDR1 MNHEY, CDR2 SMNVEV (reference sequence). V gave up 6 bases and J gave up 0 bases; unmatched junction bases: 8. CDR3 length: 15 residues. This CDR3 is CASSYSGLSSYEQYF. The CDR3 DNA follows: TGTGCCAGCAGCTATAGCGGGCTAAGCTCCTACGAGCAGTACTTC.

Turning to this clone: The junction differs from germline at one of its ends, possibly a read error. The genes are TRBV20-1 and TRBJ2-7, with D possibly matching TRBD1 (6 bases). The CDR3 runs 11 residues. Germline lookup yields CDR1 DFQATT and CDR2 SNEGSKA (reference sequence). The CDR3 spells CSVRGRGEQYF. The CDR3 DNA follows: TGCAGTGTTAGAGGTAGGGGGGAGCAGTACTTC.

The CDR3 sequence: CASSLGRSRNNEQFF. The CDR3 nucleotides are TGTGCCAGCAGCTTGGGGCGGAGTAGGAACAATGAGCAGTTCTTC. This chain joins TRBV5-6 and TRBJ2-1; D gene ambiguous. The germline CDR1 and CDR2 sequences are SGHDT and YYEEEE. This CDR3 is 15 amino acids long. Trimming cost V 0 bases and J 5 bases, with 12 bases left between them.

This clone was seen once. This rearrangement joins TRBV7-2 to TRBJ1-2; TRBD1 matches at 9 bases. The CDR3 consists of 14 residues. CDR1 and CDR2 (germline): SGHTA, FQGNSA. After removal of 5 bases from V and 3 bases from J, the junction contained 4 bases not matched to a gene. The CDR3 spells CASSPDRGDYGYTF. CDR3 DNA: TGTGCCAGCAGCCCGGACAGGGGCGACTATGGCTACACCTTC.

The chain couples TRBV5-1 to TRBJ2-7, with 12 bases fitting TRBD2. The V gene end was trimmed by 3 bases and the J gene end by 7 bases; junction bases not matched to a gene: 8. CDR1 and CDR2 from the germline V gene are SGHRS and YFSETQ. The CDR3 covers 15 residues. CDR3 region: CASSWTSGNILEQYF. DNA of the CDR3: TGCGCCAGCAGCTGGACTAGCGGGAACATCTTAGAGCAGTACTTC.